The present T cell receptor (beta chain) was sequenced within a study of CD8+CD57+ T cells in acquired aplastic anemia. Researchers used genomic DNA as the template to profile TCR beta VDJ and CDR3. Each CDR3 protein is one row after TCRdb ran MiXCR on the reads. The sample lists over 150,000 distinct CDR3 sequences; around 60% were seen once. General study findings and limits: Between the patient and control groups, CD8+ Simpson's diversity did not differ significantly. Patients had twenty-nine CD8+ CDR3 sequences in common with controls (the shared set).

This clonotype was observed once. Its specificity is not known. Flow cytometry had shown expanded CD8+CD57+ cells in the patients chosen for sequencing. All patients had severe acquired aplastic anemia. By the time of blood sampling, patients had still received no therapy. The sample comprised sorted CD4+, CD8+, or CD8+CD57+ T cells (not recorded which) from PBMCs. The receptor comes from a human donor with aplastic anemia.

The CDR3 spells CASSEPTGGAAQYF. The CDR3 nucleotides are TGTGCCAGCAGTGAACCCACTGGAGGGGCGGCCCAGTACTTC. The V and J genes are TRBV25-1 and TRBJ2-5, with D tentatively TRBD2 (6 bases). Germline CDR1 reads MGHDK; CDR2 reads SYGVNS. Trimming removed 2 bases at V and 9 bases at J, with 16 bases between. The CDR3 runs 14 residues.